This passage covers 18 T cell receptor beta chains from one sample sequenced in a study of blood T cell repertoires in COVID-19. Sequenced by immunoSEQ multiplex PCR; TCRdb stores in-frame clones only, minus some. The sample includes about 130,000 clones, more than 80% seen only once; the top ten take 9% to 15%. The material sequenced was peripheral blood. The receptor source for this set is a woman aged 60-75 years with acute or convalescent COVID-19.

This chain links TRBV15 with TRBJ1-3; D gene uncertain. The CDR3 has 16 residues. V was cut by 0 bases and J by 2 bases, with 11 bases left in between. Germline V CDR1 and CDR2: LNHNV, YYDKDF (reference sequence). The CDR3 is CATSRDQVSTGNTIYF. Written as DNA, the CDR3 is TGTGCCACCAGCAGAGATCAGGTCTCAACTGGAAACACCATATATTTT.

The CDR3: CASSQTGKFGQPQHF. CDR3 nucleotide sequence: TGTGCCAGCAGCCAGACAGGGAAATTCGGTCAGCCCCAGCATTTT. The chain couples TRBV11-1 to TRBJ1-5, with TRBD1 matching over 7 bases. This CDR3 has 15 amino acids. Losses at the gene ends were 5 bases for V and 6 bases for J; bases not matched to a gene: 10. CDR1 is SGHAT, CDR2 FQDESV, per germline (reference sequence).

By sample share, this clone is medium-sized. This sequence joins TRBV24-1 and TRBJ1-4; 7 bases match TRBD1. The CDR3 runs to 18 residues. Per germline, CDR1 KGHDR and CDR2 SFDVKD. V lost 6 bases and J lost 4; bases outside the gene matches: 16. The CDR3 reads CATSPDLTGVGNNEKLFF. The DNA for the CDR3 is TGTGCCACCAGTCCAGACCTCACAGGGGTGGGAAATAATGAAAAACTGTTTTTT.

The chain uses TRBV11-2 and TRBJ1-1; D not resolved. Germline V gene data show CDR1 as SGHAT and CDR2 as FQNNGV. CDR3 length: 18 amino acids. Trimming left V 5 bases short and J 5 bases short, with 27 bases between. The CDR3 bases are TGTGCCAGCAGCGCGCGCTCTACGGTAATCGGGCGGGAAACTGAAGCTTTCTTT. It specifies CASSARSTVIGRETEAFF.

The CDR3 sequence is CASSFPDRHLTGANVLTF. CDR3 sequence (DNA): TGTGCCAGCAGCTTCCCGGACAGGCACCTAACTGGGGCCAACGTCCTGACTTTC. The gene calls are TRBV7-9 and TRBJ2-6, with TRBD1 identical over 7 bases. Germline values: CDR1 SEHNR, CDR2 FQNEAQ (reference sequence). The CDR3 contains 18 residues. V dropped 3 bases and J dropped 2; count of bases not matched to a gene: 10.

V gene TRBV3-1 (or the pseudogene TRBV3-2) combines with J gene TRBJ1-5, with D hard to call. Germline V gives CDR1 LGHDT, CDR2 YNNKEL (reference sequence). The CDR3 loop spans 14 amino acids. The ends were cut back, 1 base at V and 6 bases at J, with 10 bases in the middle. The CDR3 coding sequence is TGTGCCAGCAGCCAAGGTGAGAAAAGTCAGCCCCAGCATTTT. Protein: CASSQGEKSQPQHF.

The chain joins TRBV29-1 to TRBJ1-2, with D unresolved. The length of the CDR3 is 14 residues. Germline V gives CDR1 SQVTM, CDR2 ANQGSEA. V was clipped by 4 bases and J by 0 bases, with 12 bases between them. The CDR3 reads CSVGGKEANYGYTF. The CDR3 bases are TGCAGCGTTGGCGGGAAGGAAGCTAACTATGGCTACACCTTC.

The gene calls are TRBV11-2 and TRBJ1-2; D not certain. CDR1 SGHAT and CDR2 FQNNGV come from the germline V gene. The V and J ends lost 5 bases and 1 base respectively, with 17 bases between them. This CDR3 has 16 amino acids. In nucleotides, the CDR3 is TGTGCCAGCAGCCCAAACCCGGGAGATCGTAACTATGGCTACACCTTC. Translation: CASSPNPGDRNYGYTF.

The chain is built from TRBV10-1 and TRBJ2-2, with D perhaps TRBD1 (6 bases). The CDR3 extends over 14 amino acids. The V end lost 5 bases, the J end lost 1 base, and 8 bases lay between the germline ends. CDR1 and CDR2 (germline): WNHNN, SYGVQD (reference sequence). CDR3 sequence (DNA): TGCGCCAGCAGTCGGACAGTGAACACCGGGGAGCTGTTTTTT. It translates to CASSRTVNTGELFF.

V and J are TRBV19 and TRBJ1-5; D is uncertain. The ends were cut back, 3 bases at V and 7 bases at J, with 13 bases in the middle. The germline CDR1 and CDR2 sequences are LNHDA and SQIVND (reference sequence). The CDR3 has 14 residues. CDR3 sequence (DNA): TGTGCCAGTAGTATTCGGCGAGGAGGACAGCCCCAGCATTTT. Protein: CASSIRRGGQPQHF.

The genes are TRBV5-1 and TRBJ2-5, with no clear D. Trimming removed 2 bases from V and 3 bases from J, with 8 bases in between. Germline lookup yields CDR1 SGHRS and CDR2 YFSETQ. This CDR3 spans 13 amino acids. The CDR3 DNA follows: TGCGCCAGCAGCTTCGGTGACAAAGAGACCCAGTACTTC. This translates into CASSFGDKETQYF.

This clone was found a few times. This chain joins TRBV5-8 and TRBJ1-5; no definite D call. Germline V lookup: CDR1 SGHTS, CDR2 YDEGEE. V gave up 3 bases and J gave up 1 base, with 11 bases separating them. The CDR3 covers 15 residues. The CDR3 spells CASSSSRGSNQPQHF. CDR3 DNA sequence: TGTGCCAGCAGCTCCTCCCGAGGGAGCAATCAGCCCCAGCATTTT.

This clone was seen only a few times. V is TRBV6-5 and J is TRBJ2-5, with 7 bases that match TRBD2. This CDR3 is 15 amino acids long. The V segment lost 8 bases and the J segment 2 bases; nucleotides outside the gene matches: 11. Germline assignment: CDR1 MNHEY and CDR2 SVGAGI. CDR3 in DNA: TGTGCCAGCGCCATGTTGGCGGGGGAACAAGAGACCCAGTACTTC. Translated: CASAMLAGEQETQYF.

The chain links TRBV7-9 to TRBJ1-3; D is perhaps TRBD1 (5 bases). This CDR3 has 15 amino acids. The germline gives CDR1 SEHNR, CDR2 FQNEAQ (reference sequence). V dropped 0 bases and J dropped 4 bases, with 10 bases sitting between them. The CDR3 DNA sequence: TGTGCCAGCAGCTTAGCAGGCAGGGCCGGAAACACCATATATTTT. Its translation: CASSLAGRAGNTIYF.

V gene TRBV13 combines with J gene TRBJ1-2; 7 bases map to TRBD1. V trimming: 5 bases; J trimming: 5 bases; junction bases outside the gene matches: 5. CDR3 length: 13 residues. CDR1 is PRHDT and CDR2 is FYEKMQ in the germline V gene (reference sequence). The CDR3 protein is CASSPDRVYGYTF. Written as DNA, the CDR3 is TGTGCCAGCAGCCCTGACAGGGTGTATGGCTACACCTTC.

The V and J genes are TRBV30 and TRBJ1-2, with TRBD1 matching 7 bases. CDR1 is GTSNPN, CDR2 SVGIG, per germline (reference sequence). This CDR3 is built from 14 residues. V lost 3 bases and J lost 4; bases outside the gene matches: 8. This chain's CDR3 is CAWSPTTGIYGYTF. The CDR3 bases are TGTGCCTGGAGCCCCACGACAGGGATCTATGGCTACACCTTC.

The chain has TRBV7-9 and TRBJ2-2; D not certain. The CDR3 is made up of 15 amino acids. CDR1 and CDR2 from the germline V gene are SEHNR and FQNEAQ (reference sequence). With 5 bases removed from V and 4 bases from J, the gap between germline ends came to 14 bases. CDR3: CASSPPSVGTGELFF. The CDR3 coding sequence is TGTGCCAGCAGCCCTCCCTCAGTTGGCACCGGGGAGCTGTTTTTT.

The chain joins TRBV28 to TRBJ1-2, with 9 positions matching TRBD1. V dropped 4 bases and J dropped 7; count of bases not matched to a gene: 7. Germline lookup yields CDR1 MDHEN and CDR2 SYDVKM. CDR3 length: 14 amino acids. CDR3 in DNA: TGTGCCAGCAGTTCCTCCGGGACAGGGACTGGCTACACCTTC. Amino acid sequence: CASSSSGTGTGYTF.